This T cell receptor (beta chain) was captured in a study of tumour-infiltrating T cells in Burkitt lymphoma. Whole-study context: The Burkitt lymphoma cohort spanned all epidemiological subtypes. Repertoire clonality predicted overall and progression-free survival. Study-wide results and limits: Public clonotypes, several, appeared across numerous Burkitt lymphoma patients.

Measured with immunoSEQ multiplex PCR; TCRdb has only the in-frame clones, and not every one. The repertoire holds 43,000 or so clones, with less than 40% as singletons. This clone was detected a few times. What it recognizes is unknown. CDR1 is GTSNPN, CDR2 SVGIG, per germline (reference sequence). With 0 bases clipped from V and 15 bases from J, the junction kept 9 bases outside the gene matches. This CDR3 is 13 amino acids long. The TCR comes from a human donor with Burkitt lymphoma. The material sequenced was tumor tissue. The V and J genes are TRBV30 and TRBJ2-3; 10 bases fit TRBD2. The CDR3 nucleotides read TGTGCCTGGAGTGTGGTGGCTAGCGGGGGTATTTATTTT. Translated, it gives CAWSVVASGGIYF.